The clone carrying this T cell receptor (beta chain) was picked up a small number of times. Antigen specificity is unknown. This sample was taken from a study of shared clonotypes between healthy human individuals. Study in general: A couple of women and a few men aged 18 to 49 served as donors.

The table came from immunoSEQ multiplex PCR; TCRdb's copy has only in-frame clones and leaves some out. The sample contains about 2.3 million clones, about 92% of which appear only once. General study findings and limits: Larger richness was generally estimated for naive than memory subsets.

Sample: naive CD4+ T cells from PBMCs. Subset meaning: CD45RA+ positively selected. This sequence was found in a man aged 18-30 years in good health. Some clones in this sample may be carry-over from other donors' samples.

CDR3 in amino acids: CASSILGTRGEKLFF. DNA of the CDR3: TGTGCCAGTAGTATTCTGGGGACTAGAGGGGAAAAACTGTTTTTT. The chain is built from TRBV19 and TRBJ1-4, with D tentatively TRBD1 (5 bases). The CDR3 spans 15 residues. CDR1 and CDR2 (germline): LNHDA, SQIVND (reference sequence). V was pared by 3 bases and J by 8 bases, with 16 bases between.